The source of this T cell receptor (beta chain) is a study of blood T cell repertoires in COVID-19. Overall study context: The United States, Italy and Spain were the sources of the acute and convalescent COVID-19 samples.

In the authors' workflow: Amplification with reference gene primers provided the estimates of nucleated cell counts. Clones were sequenced by immunoSEQ multiplex PCR, and TCRdb holds only the in-frame ones, with some missing. V and J calls and clone size come straight from that table; D and trimming were deduced from the DNA. The sample has roughly 100,000 clones; 80% to 90% are singletons. The sequenced material came from peripheral blood. The origin of this receptor is a woman aged 25 to 39 with acute or convalescent COVID-19.

In DNA, the CDR3 is TGTGCCAGCAGCTTTGACGGCGGATACGAGCAGTACTTC. It translates to CASSFDGGYEQYF. V is TRBV7-9 and J is TRBJ2-7; D ambiguous. V lost 3 bases and J lost 4, with 10 bases in between. Per the germline V gene, CDR1 is SEHNR and CDR2 is FQNEAQ (reference sequence). The CDR3 runs to 13 residues.